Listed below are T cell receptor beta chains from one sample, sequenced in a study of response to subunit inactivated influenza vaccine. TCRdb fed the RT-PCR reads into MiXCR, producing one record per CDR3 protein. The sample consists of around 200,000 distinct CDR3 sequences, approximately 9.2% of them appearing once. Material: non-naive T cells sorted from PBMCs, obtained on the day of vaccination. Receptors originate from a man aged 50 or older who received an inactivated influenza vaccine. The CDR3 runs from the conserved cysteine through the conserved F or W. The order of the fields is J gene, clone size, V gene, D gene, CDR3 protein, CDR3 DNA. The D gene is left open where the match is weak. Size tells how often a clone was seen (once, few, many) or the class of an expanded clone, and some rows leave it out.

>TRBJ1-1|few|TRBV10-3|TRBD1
CAISPTRGQADTEAFF
TGTGCCATCAGTCCCACCAGGGGGCAGGCGGACACTGAAGCTTTCTTT
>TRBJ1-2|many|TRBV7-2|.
CASSLASFNYGYTF
TGTGCCAGCAGCTTAGCGTCCTTTAACTATGGCTACACCTTC
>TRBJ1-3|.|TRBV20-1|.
CSAREGTWGNTIYF
TGCAGTGCTAGAGAAGGGACCTGGGGAAACACCATATATTTT
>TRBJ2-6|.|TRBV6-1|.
CASGKLRTEGLGANVLTF
TGTGCCAGCGGGAAACTACGGACCGAGGGGCTCGGCGCCAACGTCCTGACTTTC
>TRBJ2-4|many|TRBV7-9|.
CASSPSRVTSKNIQYF
TGTGCCAGCAGCCCCTCTAGGGTTACTTCCAAAAACATTCAGTACTTC
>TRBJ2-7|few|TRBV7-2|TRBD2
CASSLASVAGGHYEQYF
TGTGCCAGCAGCTTAGCTTCAGTGGCGGGGGGGCACTACGAGCAGTACTTC
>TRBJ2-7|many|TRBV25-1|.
CASSGSGLEQYF
TGTGCCAGCAGTGGCTCCGGTCTCGAGCAGTACTTC
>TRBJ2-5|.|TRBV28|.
CASSSGGASETQYF
TGTGCCAGCAGTTCCGGGGGCGCGTCAGAGACCCAGTACTTC
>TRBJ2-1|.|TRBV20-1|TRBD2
CSATRLAGDYNEQFF
TGCAGTGCTACTAGACTAGCGGGGGACTACAATGAGCAGTTCTTC
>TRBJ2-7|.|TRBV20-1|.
CSARRGDGGAYEQYF
TGCAGTGCTAGGAGGGGGGACGGAGGCGCCTACGAGCAGTACTTC
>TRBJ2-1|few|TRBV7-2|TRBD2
CASSLVGLAGDPEQFF
TGTGCCAGCAGCTTAGTCGGTCTAGCGGGGGACCCCGAGCAGTTCTTC
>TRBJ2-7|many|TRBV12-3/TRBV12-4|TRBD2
CASSFMGTSGSYEQYF
TGTGCCAGCAGCTTCATGGGGACTAGCGGGTCCTACGAGCAGTACTTC
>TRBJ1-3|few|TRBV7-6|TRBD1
CASSPGQAEGNTIYF
TGTGCCAGCAGCCCAGGACAGGCGGAGGGAAACACCATATATTTT
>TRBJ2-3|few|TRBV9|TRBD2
CASSVALGLAGGMTTDTQYF
TGTGCCAGCAGCGTAGCTTTGGGACTAGCGGGGGGAATGACCACAGATACGCAGTATTTT
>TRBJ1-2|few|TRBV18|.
CASSRGRNYGYTF
TGTGCCAGCTCACGGGGGCGAAACTATGGCTACACCTTC
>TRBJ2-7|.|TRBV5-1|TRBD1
CASSPRTGQGSYEQYF
TGCGCCAGCAGCCCTCGAACGGGACAGGGGTCATACGAGCAGTACTTC
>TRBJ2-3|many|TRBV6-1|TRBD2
CASSVAGGPVSTDTQYF
TGTGCCAGCAGCGTCGCGGGGGGGCCAGTTAGCACAGATACGCAGTATTTT
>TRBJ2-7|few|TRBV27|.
CASSLSLGSGLGEQYF
TGTGCCAGCAGTCTTTCTCTGGGGTCCGGTCTCGGCGAGCAGTACTTC
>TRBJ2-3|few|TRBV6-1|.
CASSRPLGGRTDTQYF
TGTGCCAGCAGCCGACCTTTGGGGGGACGCACAGATACGCAGTATTTT
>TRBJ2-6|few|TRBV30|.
CAWSRSGANVLTF
TGTGCCTGGAGTCGTTCTGGGGCCAACGTCCTGACTTTC
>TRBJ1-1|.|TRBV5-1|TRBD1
CASSSDRGAVAEAFF
TGCGCCAGCAGCTCGGACAGGGGAGCGGTAGCTGAAGCTTTCTTT
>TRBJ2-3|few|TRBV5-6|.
CASSLGAPTDTQYF
TGTGCCAGCAGCTTGGGGGCCCCCACAGATACGCAGTATTTT
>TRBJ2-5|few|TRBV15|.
CATSRDLAKETQYF
TGTGCCACCAGCAGAGATTTAGCGAAAGAGACCCAGTACTTC
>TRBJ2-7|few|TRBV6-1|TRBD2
CASLFTSGIHEQYF
TGTGCCAGCTTATTCACTAGCGGGATCCACGAGCAGTACTTC
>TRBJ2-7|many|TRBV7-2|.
CASSLVLGRGLEQYF
TGTGCCAGCAGCTTAGTATTAGGGCGGGGACTTGAGCAGTACTTC
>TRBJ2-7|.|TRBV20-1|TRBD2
CSARDPGGRASYEQYF
TGCAGTGCTAGAGATCCCGGAGGGAGGGCCTCCTACGAGCAGTACTTC
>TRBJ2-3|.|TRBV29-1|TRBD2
CSVVGTSVTQYF
TGCAGCGTTGTGGGGACTAGCGTCACGCAGTATTTT
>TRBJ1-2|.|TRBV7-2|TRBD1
CASSPGGDSYGYTF
TGTGCCAGCAGCCCAGGGGGGGACAGCTATGGCTACACCTTC
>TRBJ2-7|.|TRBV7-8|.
CASRPPGGYEQYF
TGTGCCAGCAGACCACCCGGCGGCTACGAGCAGTACTTC